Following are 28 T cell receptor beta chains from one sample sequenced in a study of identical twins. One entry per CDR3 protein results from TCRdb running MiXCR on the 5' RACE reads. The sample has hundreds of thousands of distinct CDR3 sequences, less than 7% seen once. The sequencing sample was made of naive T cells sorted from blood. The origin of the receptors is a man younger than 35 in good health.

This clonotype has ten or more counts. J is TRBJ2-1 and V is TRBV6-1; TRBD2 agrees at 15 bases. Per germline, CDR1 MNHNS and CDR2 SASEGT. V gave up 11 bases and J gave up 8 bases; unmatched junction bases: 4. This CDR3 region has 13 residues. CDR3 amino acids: CAGLAGGPDEQFF. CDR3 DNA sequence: TGTGCCGGACTAGCGGGAGGGCCAGATGAGCAGTTCTTC.

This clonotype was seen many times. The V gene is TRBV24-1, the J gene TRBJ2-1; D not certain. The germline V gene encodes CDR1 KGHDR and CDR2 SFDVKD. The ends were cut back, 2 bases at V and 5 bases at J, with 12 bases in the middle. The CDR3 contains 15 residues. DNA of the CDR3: TGTGCCACCAGTGATTCTTGGCAGAACGACAATGAGCAGTTCTTC. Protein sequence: CATSDSWQNDNEQFF.

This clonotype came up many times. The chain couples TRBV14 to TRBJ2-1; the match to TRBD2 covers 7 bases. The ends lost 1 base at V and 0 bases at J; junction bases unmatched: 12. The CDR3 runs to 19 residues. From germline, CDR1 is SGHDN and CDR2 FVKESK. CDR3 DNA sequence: TGTGCCAGCAGCCAAGGATGGGCTAGCGGATCTATCTCCTACAATGAGCAGTTCTTC. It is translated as CASSQGWASGSISYNEQFF.

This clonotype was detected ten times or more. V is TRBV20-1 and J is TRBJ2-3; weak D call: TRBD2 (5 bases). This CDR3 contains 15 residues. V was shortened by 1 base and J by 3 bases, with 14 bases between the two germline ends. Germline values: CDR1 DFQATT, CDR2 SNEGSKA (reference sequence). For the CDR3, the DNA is TGCAGTGCTAGAGTGTCTAGCCGTGGGACAGATACGCAGTATTTT. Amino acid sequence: CSARVSSRGTDTQYF.

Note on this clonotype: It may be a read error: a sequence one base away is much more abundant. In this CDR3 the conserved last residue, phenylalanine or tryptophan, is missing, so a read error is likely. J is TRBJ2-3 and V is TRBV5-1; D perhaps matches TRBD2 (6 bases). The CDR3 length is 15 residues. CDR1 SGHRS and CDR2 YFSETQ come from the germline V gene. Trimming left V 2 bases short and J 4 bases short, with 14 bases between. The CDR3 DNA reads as TGCGCCAGCAGCTTATCGACTAGTAAAGCAGATACGCAGTATTGT. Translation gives CASSLSTSKADTQYC.

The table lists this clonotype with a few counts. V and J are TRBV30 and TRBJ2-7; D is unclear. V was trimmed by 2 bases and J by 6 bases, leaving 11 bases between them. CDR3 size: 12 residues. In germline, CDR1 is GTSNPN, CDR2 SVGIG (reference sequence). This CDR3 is CAWSQDRVEQYF. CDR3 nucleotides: TGTGCCTGGAGTCAGGATCGGGTCGAGCAGTACTTC.

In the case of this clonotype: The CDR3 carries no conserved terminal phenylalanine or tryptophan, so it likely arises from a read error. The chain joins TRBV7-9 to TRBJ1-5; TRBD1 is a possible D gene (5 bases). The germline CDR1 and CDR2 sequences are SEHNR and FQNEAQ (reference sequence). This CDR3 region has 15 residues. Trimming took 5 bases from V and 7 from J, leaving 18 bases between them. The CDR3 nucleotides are TGTGCCAGCAGCCCGGGGGAGGGAGGTTGGCAGCCCCAGCATTCT. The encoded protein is CASSPGEGGWQPQHS.

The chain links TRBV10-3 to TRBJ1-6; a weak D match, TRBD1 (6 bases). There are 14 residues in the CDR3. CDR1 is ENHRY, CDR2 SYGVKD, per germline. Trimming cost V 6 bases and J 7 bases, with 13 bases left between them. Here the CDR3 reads CAISWDTINSPLHF. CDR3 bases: TGTGCCATCAGCTGGGACACTATAAATTCACCCCTCCACTTT.

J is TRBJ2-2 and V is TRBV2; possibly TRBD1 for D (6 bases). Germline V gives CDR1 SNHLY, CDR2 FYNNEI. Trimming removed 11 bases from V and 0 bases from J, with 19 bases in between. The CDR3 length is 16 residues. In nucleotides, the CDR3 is TGTGCCGGTTTCGGTACAGGGACAACGAACACCGGGGAGCTGTTTTTT. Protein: CAGFGTGTTNTGELFF.

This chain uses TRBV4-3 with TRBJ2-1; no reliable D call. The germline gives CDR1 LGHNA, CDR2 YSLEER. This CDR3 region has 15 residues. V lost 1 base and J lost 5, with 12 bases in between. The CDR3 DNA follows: TGCGCCAGCAGCCAAGTCAATCCAACAAACAATGAGCAGTTCTTC. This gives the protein CASSQVNPTNNEQFF.

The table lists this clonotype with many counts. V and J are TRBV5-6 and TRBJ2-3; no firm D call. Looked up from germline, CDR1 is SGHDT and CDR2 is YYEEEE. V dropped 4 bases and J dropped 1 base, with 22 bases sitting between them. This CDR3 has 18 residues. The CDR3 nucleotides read TGTGCCAGCAGCCCCGATGTGTCGGGCTTACCCGGCACAGATACGCAGTATTTT. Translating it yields CASSPDVSGLPGTDTQYF.

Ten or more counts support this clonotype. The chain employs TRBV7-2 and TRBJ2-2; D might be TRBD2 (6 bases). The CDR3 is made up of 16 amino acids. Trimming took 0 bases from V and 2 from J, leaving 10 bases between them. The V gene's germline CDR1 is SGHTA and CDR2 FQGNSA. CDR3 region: CASSLARRDNTGELFF. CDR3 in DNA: TGTGCCAGCAGCTTAGCCAGGCGGGATAACACCGGGGAGCTGTTTTTT.

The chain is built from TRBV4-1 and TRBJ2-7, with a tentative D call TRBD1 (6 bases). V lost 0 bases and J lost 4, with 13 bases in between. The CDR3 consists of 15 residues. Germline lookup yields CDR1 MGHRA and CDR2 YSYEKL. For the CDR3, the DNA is TGCGCCAGCAGCCAAGATCGATCGACAGGTTACGAGCAGTACGTC. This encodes CASSQDRSTGYEQYV.

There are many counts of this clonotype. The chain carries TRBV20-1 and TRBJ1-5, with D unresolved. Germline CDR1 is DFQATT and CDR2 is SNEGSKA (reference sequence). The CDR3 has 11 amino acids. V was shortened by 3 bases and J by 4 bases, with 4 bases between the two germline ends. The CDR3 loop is CSASANQPQHF. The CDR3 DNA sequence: TGCAGTGCTAGTGCAAATCAGCCCCAGCATTTT.

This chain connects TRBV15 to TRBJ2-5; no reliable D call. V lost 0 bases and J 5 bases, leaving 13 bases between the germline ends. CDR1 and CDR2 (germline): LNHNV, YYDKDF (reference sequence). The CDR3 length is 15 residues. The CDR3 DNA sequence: TGTGCCACCAGCAGAGATGGGAACGACAAGGAGACCCAGTACTTC. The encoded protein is CATSRDGNDKETQYF.

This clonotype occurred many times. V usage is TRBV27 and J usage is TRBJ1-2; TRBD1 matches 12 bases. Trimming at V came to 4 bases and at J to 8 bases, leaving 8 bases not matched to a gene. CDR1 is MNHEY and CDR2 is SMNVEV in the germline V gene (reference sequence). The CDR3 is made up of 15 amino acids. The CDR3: CASSSAGQGARGYTF. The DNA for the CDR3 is TGTGCCAGCAGTTCGGCGGGACAGGGGGCGCGGGGCTACACCTTC.

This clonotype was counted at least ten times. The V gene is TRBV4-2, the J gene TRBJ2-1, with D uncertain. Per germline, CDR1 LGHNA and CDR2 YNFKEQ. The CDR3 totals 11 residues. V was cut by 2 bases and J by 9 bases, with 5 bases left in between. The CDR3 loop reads CASSQSSEQFF. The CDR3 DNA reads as TGTGCCAGCAGCCAATCCTCTGAGCAGTTCTTC.

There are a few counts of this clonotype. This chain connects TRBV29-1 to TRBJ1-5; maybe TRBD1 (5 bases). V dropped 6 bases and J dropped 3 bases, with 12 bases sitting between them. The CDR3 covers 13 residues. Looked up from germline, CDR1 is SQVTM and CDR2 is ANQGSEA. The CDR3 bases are TGCAGCGTCCGAGGGGAGTTCAATCAGCCCCAGCATTTT. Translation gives CSVRGEFNQPQHF.

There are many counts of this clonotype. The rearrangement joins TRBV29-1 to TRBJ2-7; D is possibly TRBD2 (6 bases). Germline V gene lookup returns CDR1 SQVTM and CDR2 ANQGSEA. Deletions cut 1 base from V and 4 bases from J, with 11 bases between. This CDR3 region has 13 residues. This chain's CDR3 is CSVEGTTPYEQYF. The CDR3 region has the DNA TGCAGCGTTGAAGGGACTACCCCTTACGAGCAGTACTTC.

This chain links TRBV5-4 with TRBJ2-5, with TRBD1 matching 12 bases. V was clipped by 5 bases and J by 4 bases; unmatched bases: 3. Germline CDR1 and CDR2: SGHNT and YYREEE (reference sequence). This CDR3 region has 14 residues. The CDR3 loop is CASRRDRGPETQYF. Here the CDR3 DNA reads TGTGCCAGCAGGAGGGACAGGGGGCCAGAGACCCAGTACTTC.

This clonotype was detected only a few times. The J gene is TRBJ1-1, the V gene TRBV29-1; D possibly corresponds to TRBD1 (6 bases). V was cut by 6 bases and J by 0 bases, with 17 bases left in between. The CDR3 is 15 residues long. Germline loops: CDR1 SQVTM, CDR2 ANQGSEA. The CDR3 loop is CSVEYGQRMNTEAFF. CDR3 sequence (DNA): TGCAGCGTCGAGTACGGACAGCGAATGAACACTGAAGCTTTCTTT.

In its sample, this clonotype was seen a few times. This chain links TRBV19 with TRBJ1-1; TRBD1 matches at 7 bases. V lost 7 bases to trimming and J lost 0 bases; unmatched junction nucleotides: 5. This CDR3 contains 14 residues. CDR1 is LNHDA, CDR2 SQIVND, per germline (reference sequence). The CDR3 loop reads CASINRGMNTEAFF. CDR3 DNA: TGTGCCAGTATCAACAGGGGAATGAACACTGAAGCTTTCTTT.

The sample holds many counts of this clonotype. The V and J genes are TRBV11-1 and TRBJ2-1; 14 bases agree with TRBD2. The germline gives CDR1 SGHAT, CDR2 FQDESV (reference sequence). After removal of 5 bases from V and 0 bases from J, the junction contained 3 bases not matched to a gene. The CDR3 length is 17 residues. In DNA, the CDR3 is TGTGCCAGCAGCGTGGGGACTAGCGGGAGCTCCTACAATGAGCAGTTCTTC. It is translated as CASSVGTSGSSYNEQFF.

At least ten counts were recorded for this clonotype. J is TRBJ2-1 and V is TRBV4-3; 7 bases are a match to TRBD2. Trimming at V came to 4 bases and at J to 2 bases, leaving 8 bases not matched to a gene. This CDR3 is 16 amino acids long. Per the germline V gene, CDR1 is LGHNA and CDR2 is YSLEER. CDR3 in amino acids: CASSPRLAAPYNEQFF. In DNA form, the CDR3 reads TGCGCCAGCAGCCCCCGTCTAGCGGCCCCCTACAATGAGCAGTTCTTC.

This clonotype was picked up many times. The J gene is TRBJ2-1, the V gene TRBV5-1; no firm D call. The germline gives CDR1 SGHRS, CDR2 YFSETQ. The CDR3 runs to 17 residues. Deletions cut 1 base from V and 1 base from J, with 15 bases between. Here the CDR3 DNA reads TGCGCCAGCAGCTTGTTTCTACCAACACAATCCTACAATGAGCAGTTCTTC. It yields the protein CASSLFLPTQSYNEQFF. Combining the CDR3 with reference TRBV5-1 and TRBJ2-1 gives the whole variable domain KAGVTQTPRYLIKTRGQQVTLSCSPISGHRSVSWYQQTPGQGLQFLFEYFSETQRNKGNFPGRFSGRQFSNSRSEMNVSTLELGDSALYLCASSLFLPTQSYNEQFFGPGTRLTVL.

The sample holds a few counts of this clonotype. The CDR3 DNA reads TGTGCTAGTGCCCTCCAGGCCCTCACTGAAGCTTTCTTT. As protein: CASALQALTEAFF. The rearrangement joins TRBV12-5 to TRBJ1-1; D is unclear. The germline CDR1 and CDR2 sequences are LGHNT and FRNRAP. The CDR3 extends over 13 amino acids. Trimming took off 7 bases at V and 4 bases at J, with 13 bases between the two ends.

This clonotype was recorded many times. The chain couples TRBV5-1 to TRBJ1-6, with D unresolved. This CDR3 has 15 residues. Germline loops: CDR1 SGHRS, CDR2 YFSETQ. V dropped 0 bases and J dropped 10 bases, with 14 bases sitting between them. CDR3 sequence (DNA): TGCGCCAGCAGCTTGGAGGTCCAGCCCCGCTCACCCCTCCACTTT. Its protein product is CASSLEVQPRSPLHF.

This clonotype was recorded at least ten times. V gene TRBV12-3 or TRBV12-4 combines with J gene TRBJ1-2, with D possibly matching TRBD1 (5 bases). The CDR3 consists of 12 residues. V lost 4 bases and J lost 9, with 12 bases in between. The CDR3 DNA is TGTGCCAGCAGTTGGGAGGGGATGCGCTACACCTTC. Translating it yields CASSWEGMRYTF.